The 29 T cell receptor beta chains below all came from one sample that was sequenced in a study of blood T cell repertoires in COVID-19. Libraries were prepared by immunoSEQ multiplex PCR; TCRdb keeps only in-frame clonotypes and omits some of them. The table lists some 70,000 clones, 88% of them singletons, with approximately 40% in the top ten. Sequenced: peripheral blood. These TCRs come from a woman aged 60 to 75 with COVID-19, enrolled during active disease.

The chain is built from TRBV9 and TRBJ2-7, with 11 bases fitting TRBD2. The ends lost 0 bases at V and 2 bases at J; junction bases unmatched: 7. The CDR3 sequence is 17 residues long. Germline values: CDR1 SGDLS, CDR2 YYNGEE. CDR3 region: CASSVAYTSGGTYEQYF. CDR3 nucleotide sequence: TGTGCCAGCAGCGTAGCTTATACTAGCGGGGGAACCTACGAGCAGTACTTC.

The chain has TRBV27 and TRBJ1-5; D is unresolved. Looked up from germline, CDR1 is MNHEY and CDR2 is SMNVEV (reference sequence). With 5 bases removed from V and 3 bases from J, the gap between germline ends came to 8 bases. The CDR3 totals 13 residues. This CDR3 reads CASSLQINQPQHF. The CDR3 region has the DNA TGTGCCAGCAGTCTACAGATCAATCAGCCCCAGCATTTT.

The DNA of the CDR3 is TGTGCCAGCAGCTCCGGGGGGCCCCAGCCCCAGCATTTT. It yields the protein CASSSGGPQPQHF. V is TRBV7-8 and J is TRBJ1-5; perhaps TRBD1 as D (6 bases). V was pared by 4 bases and J by 7 bases, with 11 bases between. The CDR3 contains 13 residues. Germline V gene sequence: CDR1 SGHVS, CDR2 FQNEAQ.

The V and J genes are TRBV27 and TRBJ1-5; D is undetermined. The germline V and J ends were trimmed by 3 bases and 0 bases, with 9 bases remaining between them. This CDR3 region has 15 residues. Germline loops: CDR1 MNHEY, CDR2 SMNVEV (reference sequence). DNA of the CDR3: TGTGCCAGCAGTTTGTTCAGTTTTAGCAATCAGCCCCAGCATTTT. The encoded protein is CASSLFSFSNQPQHF.

The rearrangement uses TRBV6-6 and TRBJ2-5; D remains ambiguous. The CDR3 totals 11 residues. Germline V lookup: CDR1 MNHNY, CDR2 SVGAGI (reference sequence). Trimming took 6 bases from V and 3 from J, leaving 5 bases between them. The CDR3 coding sequence is TGTGCCAGCAGACTCAAAGAGACCCAGTACTTC. Its protein product is CASRLKETQYF.

This chain uses TRBV5-4 with TRBJ2-1, with 9 bases that match TRBD2. Germline-derived CDR1 and CDR2 are SGHNT and YYREEE (reference sequence). The CDR3 consists of 14 residues. J was trimmed by 8 bases and V by 4 bases; bases with no gene match: 7. The CDR3: CASSNRGGGDEQFF. The CDR3 DNA reads TGTGCCAGCAGCAACAGGGGCGGGGGGGATGAGCAGTTCTTC.

The table lists this clone with a count of one. The chain recombines TRBV6-5 with TRBJ2-1, with no clear D. Germline loops: CDR1 MNHEY, CDR2 SVGAGI. CDR3 size: 14 residues. Deletions cut 5 bases from V and 4 bases from J, with 12 bases between. The DNA for the CDR3 is TGTGCCAGCAGTCCCTCCCGCGAGTACAATGAGCAGTTCTTC. It yields the protein CASSPSREYNEQFF.

The V and J genes are TRBV19 and TRBJ2-2; tentatively, D is TRBD1 (6 bases). Germline V gene lookup returns CDR1 LNHDA and CDR2 SQIVND (reference sequence). This CDR3 has 17 residues. V was pared by 5 bases and J by 1 base, with 17 bases between. CDR3 nucleotide sequence: TGTGCCAGTAGTCCCCCCATGGGACACCAGAACACCGGGGAGCTGTTTTTT. This codes for CASSPPMGHQNTGELFF.

The V and J genes are TRBV30 and TRBJ2-3, with D perhaps TRBD1 (6 bases). The CDR3 runs 13 residues. Between the trimmed V and J ends, which lost 2 bases and 1 base, there was a span of 7 bases. Looked up from germline, CDR1 is GTSNPN and CDR2 is SVGIG (reference sequence). The CDR3 DNA sequence: TGTGCCTGGAGTTGGACAGGCACAGATACGCAGTATTTT. This codes for CAWSWTGTDTQYF.

The chain recombines TRBV27 with TRBJ2-3, with 12 bases lining up with TRBD2. The CDR3 covers 17 residues. Germline V gene lookup returns CDR1 MNHEY and CDR2 SMNVEV (reference sequence). With V trimmed by 5 bases and J by 4 bases, 10 bases remained unmatched. CDR3 coding DNA: TGTGCCAGCAGTCTCCTTCCTAGCGGGGGGGGATCAGATACGCAGTATTTT. It encodes CASSLLPSGGGSDTQYF.

The sample holds one count of this clone. The V call is TRBV3-1 (or the pseudogene TRBV3-2), the J call TRBJ1-2, with D perhaps matching TRBD1 (5 bases). The germline V gene has CDR1 LGHDT and CDR2 YNNKEL (reference sequence). V was cut by 8 bases and J by 4 bases, with 14 bases left in between. The CDR3 has 13 residues. The CDR3 is CASRGGVAYGYTF. For the CDR3, the DNA is TGTGCCAGCCGGGGGGGGGTCGCCTATGGCTACACCTTC.

The chain couples TRBV28 to TRBJ2-1; perhaps TRBD2 as D (5 bases). The germline V and J ends were trimmed by 6 bases and 8 bases, with 26 bases remaining between them. Germline V CDR1 and CDR2: MDHEN, SYDVKM. The CDR3 is 17 residues long. The CDR3 DNA follows: TGTGCCAGCAGAAGGCTCGCGAGCCCGGGGAGCCTATATGAGCAGTTCTTC. It encodes CASRRLASPGSLYEQFF.

A few counts support this clone. This chain joins TRBV7-9 and TRBJ2-7, with 7 bases matching TRBD1. This CDR3 spans 14 amino acids. Per germline, CDR1 SEHNR and CDR2 FQNEAQ (reference sequence). V shed 3 bases, J shed 5 bases, and the junction held 7 bases outside the gene matches. The CDR3 spells CASSFPYDRDEQYF. CDR3 coding DNA: TGTGCCAGCAGCTTCCCCTATGACAGGGACGAGCAGTACTTC.

The V and J genes are TRBV28 and TRBJ2-7, with D tentatively TRBD1 (6 bases). The CDR3 length is 12 residues. Trimming pared 7 bases from V and 5 bases from J, leaving 12 bases between. Looked up from germline, CDR1 is MDHEN and CDR2 is SYDVKM. The DNA for the CDR3 is TGTGCCAGCATTCGAGGGGGAAACGAGCAGTACTTC. Translation gives CASIRGGNEQYF.

In this sample, this clone turned up a few times. CDR3 in DNA: TGTGCCAGCAGCGCCCGCAGGGGCGAGAACACTGAAGCTTTCTTT. This sequence encodes CASSARRGENTEAFF. The gene calls are TRBV11-3 and TRBJ1-1; tentatively, D is TRBD1 (6 bases). The CDR3 is 15 residues long. Trimming removed 5 bases from V and 1 base from J, with 14 bases in between. Germline V gene data show CDR1 as SGHNT and CDR2 as YENEEA.

The chain is built from TRBV10-1 and TRBJ2-1, with TRBD2 identical over 13 bases. V shed 6 bases and J 9 bases; nucleotides not matched to a gene: 11. The CDR3 spans 16 residues. Germline lookup yields CDR1 WNHNN and CDR2 SYGVQD (reference sequence). The CDR3 is CASSPGLAGRGSEQFF. The CDR3 DNA sequence: TGCGCCAGCAGCCCGGGACTAGCGGGAAGGGGCAGTGAGCAGTTCTTC.

The chain couples TRBV28 to TRBJ1-5; 11 bases line up with TRBD1. V dropped 7 bases and J dropped 6; count of bases not matched to a gene: 5. CDR3 length equals 14 residues. Germline V CDR1 and CDR2: MDHEN, SYDVKM. CDR3 sequence: CASTGTGGSQPQHF. CDR3 nucleotide sequence: TGTGCCAGCACCGGGACAGGGGGTTCTCAGCCCCAGCATTTT.

Turning to this clone: Other DNA sequences in the same sample also yield this CDR3. This chain joins TRBV5-1 and TRBJ2-2; 10 nucleotides match TRBD2. CDR3 size: 16 residues. V lost 0 bases and J lost 5; bases outside the gene matches: 4. In germline, CDR1 is SGHRS, CDR2 YFSETQ. The CDR3 bases are TGCGCCAGCAGCTTGGTTGGAGCGGGGGGGACCGGGGAGCTGTTTTTT. Its protein product is CASSLVGAGGTGELFF.

This rearrangement joins TRBV3-1 (or the pseudogene TRBV3-2) to TRBJ1-1; D might be TRBD1 (6 bases). The germline gives CDR1 LGHDT, CDR2 YNNKEL (reference sequence). The CDR3 has 21 residues. Trimming took 0 bases from V and 3 from J, leaving 29 bases between them. The CDR3 nucleotides read TGTGCCAGCAGCCAAGATGGGGGGGGCGCTTCGGTTTTCGGGTTTCACACTGAAGCTTTCTTT. This sequence encodes CASSQDGGGASVFGFHTEAFF.

CDR3 DNA sequence: TGCGCCAGCAGCCAAGATGCAGGGCGATCCTATAATTCACCCCTCCACTTT. Its protein is CASSQDAGRSYNSPLHF. The chain links TRBV4-3 to TRBJ1-6; D is perhaps TRBD1 (5 bases). V gave up 0 bases and J gave up 1 base, with 10 bases separating them. CDR1 and CDR2 (germline): LGHNA, YSLEER. This CDR3 is 17 amino acids long.

The chain joins TRBV7-2 to TRBJ2-1; D uncertain. Germline assignment: CDR1 SGHTA and CDR2 FQGNSA. V lost 5 bases, J lost 9 bases, and 5 bases lay in between. CDR3 length: 10 residues. The CDR3 DNA reads TGTGCCAGCAGCCCCGGTGAGCAGTTCTTC. Its protein is CASSPGEQFF.

The table lists this clone with a few counts. CDR3 amino acids: CASSRSSGGGVNTGELFF. In DNA form, the CDR3 reads TGTGCCAGCAGCCGGAGTAGCGGCGGGGGGGTAAACACCGGGGAGCTGTTTTTT. The chain employs TRBV7-8 and TRBJ2-2, with TRBD2 matching over 9 bases. Germline CDR1 reads SGHVS; CDR2 reads FQNEAQ. The CDR3 extends over 18 amino acids. V dropped 5 bases and J dropped 2; count of bases not matched to a gene: 12.

This chain joins TRBV2 and TRBJ2-7; 7 bases line up with TRBD2. Looked up from germline, CDR1 is SNHLY and CDR2 is FYNNEI. V lost 8 bases and J lost 4; bases outside the gene matches: 8. CDR3 length equals 13 residues. CDR3 nucleotides: TGTGCCAGCGGTCTAGCGGCACCTTACGAGCAGTACTTC. Its translation is CASGLAAPYEQYF.

The V and J genes are TRBV4-1 and TRBJ2-7; D perhaps matches TRBD2 (5 bases). V dropped 4 bases and J dropped 4 bases, with 17 bases sitting between them. The CDR3 has 15 amino acids. Looked up from germline, CDR1 is MGHRA and CDR2 is YSYEKL. The CDR3 sequence: CASSRVVVGVYEQYF. The CDR3 nucleotides read TGCGCCAGCAGCCGAGTAGTGGTGGGAGTTTACGAGCAGTACTTC.

This chain joins TRBV12-5 and TRBJ1-1, with D unresolved. The CDR3 consists of 15 residues. Germline V gene data show CDR1 as LGHNT and CDR2 as FRNRAP. The V end was cut by 10 bases, the J end by 1 base, with 19 bases between. CDR3 loop: CATLLPGGGNTEAFF. In nucleotides, the CDR3 is TGTGCTACCCTGCTACCCGGAGGAGGGAACACTGAAGCTTTCTTT.

J is TRBJ2-7 and V is TRBV28; 9 bases are a match to TRBD2. Germline CDR1 MDHEN, CDR2 SYDVKM. CDR3 size: 17 residues. V was clipped by 4 bases and J by 2 bases; unmatched bases: 12. The CDR3 reads CASSSLGAGGAAYEQYF. For the CDR3, the DNA is TGTGCCAGCAGTTCGCTCGGTGCGGGGGGGGCTGCCTACGAGCAGTACTTC.

This chain links TRBV7-2 with TRBJ2-7; D gene unclear. Germline V CDR1 and CDR2: SGHTA, FQGNSA. This CDR3 has 15 residues. V was cut by 1 base and J by 6 bases, with 16 bases left in between. The CDR3 coding sequence is TGTGCCAGCAGCTTAGGGGTAGCTCTCCCCCTCGAGCAGTACTTC. Its protein product is CASSLGVALPLEQYF.

This chain links TRBV6-2 or TRBV6-3 with TRBJ2-1; a possible D gene is TRBD1 (6 bases). Trimming shortened V by 0 bases and J by 4 bases, and 13 bases separated the two germline ends. The CDR3 sequence is 16 residues long. CDR1 is MNHEY and CDR2 is SVGEGT in the germline V gene. CDR3: CASSYSQGREYNEQFF. CDR3 coding DNA: TGTGCCAGCAGTTACTCACAGGGTAGGGAGTACAATGAGCAGTTCTTC.

In this sample, this clone turned up a few times. Here the CDR3 DNA reads TGCGCCAGCAGCCTTGGGACTCCTAGCTCCTACAATGAGCAGTTCTTC. This sequence encodes CASSLGTPSSYNEQFF. The chain employs TRBV5-1 and TRBJ2-1, with TRBD2 as a possible D gene (6 bases). Between the trimmed V and J ends, which lost 4 bases and 0 bases, there was a span of 14 bases. Germline CDR1 is SGHRS and CDR2 is YFSETQ. The CDR3 has 16 amino acids. Complete variable domain (other parts from reference TRBV5-1 and TRBJ2-1): KAGVTQTPRYLIKTRGQQVTLSCSPISGHRSVSWYQQTPGQGLQFLFEYFSETQRNKGNFPGRFSGRQFSNSRSEMNVSTLELGDSALYLCASSLGTPSSYNEQFFGPGTRLTVL.